This is a list of T cell receptor beta chains from one sample in a study of blood T cell repertoires in COVID-19. Libraries were prepared by immunoSEQ multiplex PCR; TCRdb keeps only in-frame clonotypes and omits some of them. The sample contains 76,000 or so clones, around 90% of which appear only once. Sequenced material: peripheral blood. The receptor set was obtained from a man aged 25 to 40 with acute or convalescent COVID-19. CDR3s include the opening cysteine and the closing phenylalanine or tryptophan. D genes are given only for firm matches. Clone size is given for some rows only: seen once, a few or many times, or a class if the clone is expanded.

v_call: TRBV7-2
clone_size: .
j_call: TRBJ1-4
d_call: .
cdr3_length: 15
cdr3_nt: TGTGCCAGCAGCGCCCGACATACAACTAATGAAAAACTGTTTTTT
cdr3_aa: CASSARHTTNEKLFF

v_call: TRBV9
clone_size: few
j_call: TRBJ1-1
d_call: .
cdr3_length: 14
cdr3_nt: TGTGCCAGCAGCCCGGGACAAATGAACACTGAAGCTTTCTTT
cdr3_aa: CASSPGQMNTEAFF

v_call: TRBV7-3
clone_size: .
j_call: TRBJ1-1
d_call: .
cdr3_length: 14
cdr3_nt: TGTGCCAGCAGTCAACTAGGGCTGAACACTGAAGCTTTCTTT
cdr3_aa: CASSQLGLNTEAFF

v_call: TRBV7-2
clone_size: .
j_call: TRBJ2-7
d_call: TRBD1
cdr3_length: 14
cdr3_nt: TGTGCCAGCAGCCATGGACAGGGACAATACGAGCAGTACTTC
cdr3_aa: CASSHGQGQYEQYF

v_call: TRBV24-1
clone_size: .
j_call: TRBJ1-2
d_call: .
cdr3_length: 13
cdr3_nt: TGTGCCACCAGTAAATCAGGGCTCCAGGGCTACACCTTC
cdr3_aa: CATSKSGLQGYTF

v_call: TRBV28
clone_size: .
j_call: TRBJ1-3
d_call: .
cdr3_length: 15
cdr3_nt: TGTGCCACCACCCCCCCCAGGGGCCCAAGAAACACCATATATTTT
cdr3_aa: CATTPPRGPRNTIYF

v_call: TRBV6-5
clone_size: .
j_call: TRBJ2-2
d_call: TRBD1
cdr3_length: 15
cdr3_nt: TGTGCCAGCAAGACAGGGGGCTTCGACACCGGGGAGCTGTTTTTT
cdr3_aa: CASKTGGFDTGELFF

v_call: TRBV28
clone_size: .
j_call: TRBJ1-4
d_call: .
cdr3_length: 14
cdr3_nt: TGTGCCAGCACTCCGCACGGGACTAATGAAAAACTGTTTTTT
cdr3_aa: CASTPHGTNEKLFF

v_call: TRBV4-3
clone_size: once
j_call: TRBJ2-7
d_call: TRBD2
cdr3_length: 18
cdr3_nt: TGCGCCAGCAGCCAAGCTGGGCAGGCGGGAGCCCTTGCCTACGAGCAGTACTTC
cdr3_aa: CASSQAGQAGALAYEQYF

v_call: TRBV11-2
clone_size: few
j_call: TRBJ2-7
d_call: TRBD1
cdr3_length: 14
cdr3_nt: TGTGCCAGCAGCTTAGCCGGGACAGCCTACGAGCAGTACTTC
cdr3_aa: CASSLAGTAYEQYF

v_call: TRBV27
clone_size: .
j_call: TRBJ2-7
d_call: TRBD2
cdr3_length: 13
cdr3_nt: TGTGCCAGCGGTTGGGCGGGAGCGTACGAGCAGTACTTC
cdr3_aa: CASGWAGAYEQYF

v_call: TRBV13
clone_size: .
j_call: TRBJ2-1
d_call: .
cdr3_length: 12
cdr3_nt: TGTGCCACTAGGGACTCTACAATAGAGCAGTTCTTC
cdr3_aa: CATRDSTIEQFF

v_call: TRBV20-1
clone_size: .
j_call: TRBJ2-7
d_call: .
cdr3_length: 14
cdr3_nt: TGCAGTGCTCGTGGACATTTAAAAGCCTACGAGCAGTACTTC
cdr3_aa: CSARGHLKAYEQYF

v_call: TRBV6-4
clone_size: .
j_call: TRBJ2-2
d_call: TRBD2
cdr3_length: 19
cdr3_nt: TGTGCCAGCAACCACATAGCGGGGGCGACTCCCCTGAACACCGGGGAGCTGTTTTTT
cdr3_aa: CASNHIAGATPLNTGELFF

v_call: TRBV4-2
clone_size: .
j_call: TRBJ1-2
d_call: TRBD1
cdr3_length: 15
cdr3_nt: TGTGCCAGCAGCCAAGGGGGACAGGGATCCTATGGCTACACCTTC
cdr3_aa: CASSQGGQGSYGYTF

v_call: TRBV7-3
clone_size: .
j_call: TRBJ2-2
d_call: .
cdr3_length: 14
cdr3_nt: TGTGCCAGCAAGACGGGAACGAACACCGGGGAGCTGTTTTTT
cdr3_aa: CASKTGTNTGELFF

v_call: TRBV5-4
clone_size: once
j_call: TRBJ1-3
d_call: .
cdr3_length: 17
cdr3_nt: TGTGCCAGCAGCTTAATCCCAGACATAAGCTCTGGAAACACCATATATTTT
cdr3_aa: CASSLIPDISSGNTIYF

v_call: TRBV11-2
clone_size: .
j_call: TRBJ2-3
d_call: .
cdr3_length: 15
cdr3_nt: TGTGCCAGCAGCCTTAGCCCTACTAGCACAGATACGCAGTATTTT
cdr3_aa: CASSLSPTSTDTQYF

v_call: TRBV28
clone_size: once
j_call: TRBJ2-3
d_call: TRBD1
cdr3_length: 14
cdr3_nt: TGTGCCATCGAGACAGGGGGCTTCACCGATACGCAGTATTTT
cdr3_aa: CAIETGGFTDTQYF

v_call: TRBV5-1
clone_size: .
j_call: TRBJ2-2
d_call: .
cdr3_length: 14
cdr3_nt: TGCGCCAGCAGCTTGCTGACAGTTACCGGGGAGCTGTTTTTT
cdr3_aa: CASSLLTVTGELFF

v_call: TRBV28
clone_size: .
j_call: TRBJ2-4
d_call: TRBD1
cdr3_length: 16
cdr3_nt: TGTGCCAGCAGTTCTCCGGGACAGGGGACCGGATACATTCAGTACTTC
cdr3_aa: CASSSPGQGTGYIQYF

v_call: TRBV10-3
clone_size: .
j_call: TRBJ1-2
d_call: .
cdr3_length: 14
cdr3_nt: TGTGCCATCAGTGCGCGTGGCGGTAACTATGGCTACACCTTC
cdr3_aa: CAISARGGNYGYTF

v_call: TRBV28
clone_size: .
j_call: TRBJ1-2
d_call: .
cdr3_length: 14
cdr3_nt: TGTGCCAGCAGTTTAAGCGGGGTCAACTATGGCTACACCTTC
cdr3_aa: CASSLSGVNYGYTF

v_call: TRBV20-1
clone_size: .
j_call: TRBJ1-1
d_call: .
cdr3_length: 9
cdr3_nt: TGCAGTGCTAGAGCTATTGCTTTCTTT
cdr3_aa: CSARAIAFF

v_call: TRBV30
clone_size: .
j_call: TRBJ1-2
d_call: TRBD1
cdr3_length: 13
cdr3_nt: TGTGCCTGGAGTGTACAAGACAGGGCAGGCTACACCTTC
cdr3_aa: CAWSVQDRAGYTF

v_call: TRBV15
clone_size: .
j_call: TRBJ2-1
d_call: TRBD1
cdr3_length: 13
cdr3_nt: TGTGCCACCAGCACCAACAGGGGGAATGAGCAGTTCTTC
cdr3_aa: CATSTNRGNEQFF

v_call: TRBV29-1
clone_size: .
j_call: TRBJ2-2
d_call: .
cdr3_length: 12
cdr3_nt: TGCAGCGTTGAGCGACAGACCGGGGAGCTGTTTTTT
cdr3_aa: CSVERQTGELFF

v_call: TRBV14
clone_size: few
j_call: TRBJ2-7
d_call: .
cdr3_length: 14
cdr3_nt: TGTGCCAGCAGCCAAGGAGGCAGCTCCTACGAGCAGTACTTC
cdr3_aa: CASSQGGSSYEQYF

v_call: TRBV2
clone_size: .
j_call: TRBJ1-1
d_call: .
cdr3_length: 13
cdr3_nt: TGTGCCAGCACCGGCCGGGGAGAGACTGAAGCTTTCTTT
cdr3_aa: CASTGRGETEAFF

v_call: TRBV11-3
clone_size: .
j_call: TRBJ2-7
d_call: TRBD2
cdr3_length: 18
cdr3_nt: TGTGCCAGCAGCTTAGATGGGACTAGCATTGGTCTCTCCTACGAGCAGTACTTC
cdr3_aa: CASSLDGTSIGLSYEQYF

v_call: TRBV7-2
clone_size: .
j_call: TRBJ2-5
d_call: TRBD2
cdr3_length: 17
cdr3_nt: TGTGCCAGCAGCTTATGGAGGCTAGCGGGGATCCAAGAGACCCAGTACTTC
cdr3_aa: CASSLWRLAGIQETQYF

v_call: TRBV11-3
clone_size: .
j_call: TRBJ2-7
d_call: TRBD2
cdr3_length: 13
cdr3_nt: TGTGCCAGAGGACTAGCGGCCTCCTACGAGCAGTACTTC
cdr3_aa: CARGLAASYEQYF

v_call: TRBV20-1
clone_size: .
j_call: TRBJ2-2
d_call: .
cdr3_length: 15
cdr3_nt: TGCAGTGCTAGTTGGGACTCCTCCGCCACCGGGGAGCTGTTTTTT
cdr3_aa: CSASWDSSATGELFF

v_call: TRBV9
clone_size: .
j_call: TRBJ1-3
d_call: .
cdr3_length: 13
cdr3_nt: TGTGCCAGCAGCGTAACTCCTGGAAACACCATATATTTT
cdr3_aa: CASSVTPGNTIYF

v_call: TRBV13
clone_size: .
j_call: TRBJ2-1
d_call: .
cdr3_length: 18
cdr3_nt: TGTGCCAGCAGCTTAGGGGACAAACCACCGAGCTCCTACAATGAGCAGTTCTTC
cdr3_aa: CASSLGDKPPSSYNEQFF

v_call: TRBV11-2
clone_size: .
j_call: TRBJ2-7
d_call: .
cdr3_length: 12
cdr3_nt: TGTGCCAGCAGCCCACCCTACGGCGAGCAGTACTTC
cdr3_aa: CASSPPYGEQYF

v_call: TRBV18
clone_size: .
j_call: TRBJ2-4
d_call: TRBD1
cdr3_length: 14
cdr3_nt: TGTGCCAGCTCACCTGGGACAGGGAGATACATTCAGTACTTC
cdr3_aa: CASSPGTGRYIQYF

v_call: TRBV4-3
clone_size: once
j_call: TRBJ2-4
d_call: .
cdr3_length: 15
cdr3_nt: TGCGCCAGCAGCCAAGCCGGAGCCAGCAAAAACATTCAGTACTTC
cdr3_aa: CASSQAGASKNIQYF

v_call: TRBV9
clone_size: .
j_call: TRBJ2-1
d_call: .
cdr3_length: 14
cdr3_nt: TGTGCCAGCAGCCCAGGGGCCCAGGACAATGAGCAGTTCTTC
cdr3_aa: CASSPGAQDNEQFF

v_call: TRBV6-5
clone_size: .
j_call: TRBJ1-4
d_call: .
cdr3_length: 13
cdr3_nt: TGTGCCAGCAGTTACAGGCGGGATGAAAAACTGTTTTTT
cdr3_aa: CASSYRRDEKLFF

v_call: TRBV27
clone_size: .
j_call: TRBJ1-2
d_call: TRBD1
cdr3_length: 15
cdr3_nt: TGTGCCAGCAGTCTGACAGGGGGGACTAGCTATGGCTACACCTTC
cdr3_aa: CASSLTGGTSYGYTF

v_call: TRBV6-1
clone_size: .
j_call: TRBJ1-2
d_call: TRBD1
cdr3_length: 14
cdr3_nt: TGTGCCAGCAGTGAAACATACAGGGGGTATGGCTACACCTTC
cdr3_aa: CASSETYRGYGYTF

v_call: TRBV5-1
clone_size: few
j_call: TRBJ2-3
d_call: .
cdr3_length: 14
cdr3_nt: TGCGCCAGCAGCATGACAGCCTCCACAGATACGCAGTATTTT
cdr3_aa: CASSMTASTDTQYF

v_call: TRBV4-1
clone_size: .
j_call: TRBJ2-7
d_call: .
cdr3_length: 15
cdr3_nt: TGCGCCAGCAGCCAAGAACCCGATAACGGTTACGAGCAGTACTTC
cdr3_aa: CASSQEPDNGYEQYF

v_call: TRBV29-1
clone_size: .
j_call: TRBJ2-3
d_call: TRBD1
cdr3_length: 16
cdr3_nt: TGCAGCGTTGAAGAGTTATCAGGGGGCTGGGGAGATACGCAGTATTTT
cdr3_aa: CSVEELSGGWGDTQYF

v_call: TRBV6-5
clone_size: .
j_call: TRBJ2-5
d_call: TRBD1
cdr3_length: 15
cdr3_nt: TGTGCCAGCAGGGACAGGCCCACTTTCACGGAGACCCAGTACTTC
cdr3_aa: CASRDRPTFTETQYF

v_call: TRBV11-2
clone_size: .
j_call: TRBJ2-7
d_call: TRBD2
cdr3_length: 18
cdr3_nt: TGTGCCAGCAGCCGACTAGCGGGACTTGCCGGTCAGAACTACGAGCAGTACTTC
cdr3_aa: CASSRLAGLAGQNYEQYF

v_call: TRBV5-1
clone_size: .
j_call: TRBJ2-3
d_call: .
cdr3_length: 14
cdr3_nt: TGCGCCAGCAGCTTCGACAGCCGCACAGATACGCAGTATTTT
cdr3_aa: CASSFDSRTDTQYF

v_call: TRBV14
clone_size: .
j_call: TRBJ2-7
d_call: .
cdr3_length: 16
cdr3_nt: TGTGCCAGCAGCCAAGCGAATGTTTGGCCCCCCAACGAGCAGTACTTC
cdr3_aa: CASSQANVWPPNEQYF

v_call: TRBV27
clone_size: .
j_call: TRBJ1-5
d_call: TRBD1
cdr3_length: 14
cdr3_nt: TGTGCCAGCAGACCTGGGACAGGGAGTCAGCCCCAGCATTTT
cdr3_aa: CASRPGTGSQPQHF

v_call: TRBV19
clone_size: .
j_call: TRBJ2-7
d_call: TRBD2
cdr3_length: 13
cdr3_nt: TGTGCCAGTAGTATGACTAGCGCCTACGAGCAGTACTTC
cdr3_aa: CASSMTSAYEQYF

v_call: TRBV10-1
clone_size: .
j_call: TRBJ2-3
d_call: .
cdr3_length: 13
cdr3_nt: TGCGCCAGCAGTGATCCGGGGTCAGATACGCAGTATTTT
cdr3_aa: CASSDPGSDTQYF

v_call: TRBV28
clone_size: .
j_call: TRBJ2-5
d_call: TRBD2
cdr3_length: 16
cdr3_nt: TGTGCCAGCAGTTTAGCGGGGGGAGAATCTAAAGAGACCCAGTACTTC
cdr3_aa: CASSLAGGESKETQYF